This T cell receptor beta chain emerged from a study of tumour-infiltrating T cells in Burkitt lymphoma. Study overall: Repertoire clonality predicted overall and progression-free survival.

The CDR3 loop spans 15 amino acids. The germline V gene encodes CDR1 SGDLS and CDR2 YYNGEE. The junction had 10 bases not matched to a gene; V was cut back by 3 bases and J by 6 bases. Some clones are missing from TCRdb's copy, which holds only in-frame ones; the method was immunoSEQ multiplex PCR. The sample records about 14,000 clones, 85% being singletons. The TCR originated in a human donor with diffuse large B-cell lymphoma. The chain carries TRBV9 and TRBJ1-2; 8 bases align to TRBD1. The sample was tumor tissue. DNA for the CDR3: TGTGCCAGCAGCGAACCAGGGGGCGCCGGGAATGGCTACACCTTC. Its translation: CASSEPGGAGNGYTF.